Here is one TCR beta chain with its context. Its antigen is still unknown. This sample was taken from a study of cytotoxic CD8 clonotypes in ibrutinib-treated CLL. Study information: With a range of 6 to 36, the median treatment time before response samples were taken was eleven to twelve months.

Sequenced by immunoSEQ multiplex PCR; TCRdb stores in-frame clones only, minus some. The sample contains roughly 250,000 clones, 70% of which appear only once. Trimming left V 7 bases short and J 4 bases short, with 10 bases between. CDR3 length: 12 amino acids. Germline assignment: CDR1 MNHEY and CDR2 SVGAGI. Whole-study findings and limits: On treatment, the uncommon public clonotypes contracted or remained stable. Measured clonality at baseline was greater than in age-matched healthy donors and tracked with circulating CD8+ T-cell counts. Clonality rose at ibrutinib response and fell back toward baseline at progression.

The sequencing used PBMCs, collected after 24 months of ibrutinib treatment. The sequence was obtained from a human donor with chronic lymphocytic leukemia. This chain links TRBV6-5 with TRBJ2-5; a possible D gene is TRBD1 (6 bases). The chain's CDR3 is CASNARGETQYF. As DNA, the CDR3 is TGTGCCAGCAATGCCAGGGGAGAGACCCAGTACTTC.